The 28 T cell receptor beta chains below were found in one sample sequenced in a study of T cells in Graves' hyperthyroidism and ophthalmopathy. RNA transcripts provided the source from which TCR beta CDR3 regions were amplified. The study used the HTBI primer set for a first-round RT-PCR of the TCR CDR3. In TCRdb, the multiplex PCR reads were re-called with MiXCR into one record per CDR3 protein. The table records approximately 400,000 distinct CDR3 sequences, around 14% of them present only once. The sample taken for sequencing was blood. These TCRs come from a woman aged 18-30 years with Graves' hyperthyroidism that later progressed to Graves' ophthalmopathy.

This clonotype was recorded at least ten times. The V call is TRBV12-3 or TRBV12-4, the J call TRBJ1-2, with TRBD1 matching 8 bases. The CDR3 spans 15 residues. With V trimmed by 5 bases and J by 2 bases, 7 bases remained unmatched. The CDR3 reads CASSQDRGVNYGYTF. DNA of the CDR3: TGTGCCAGCAGTCAAGACAGGGGCGTAAACTATGGCTACACCTTC.

CDR3 coding DNA: TGTGCCAGCAGCCCGGGACTAGTTCTTCTGCAGTTCTTC. Its translation: CASSPGLVLLQFF. This chain links TRBV27 with TRBJ2-1; 8 nucleotides line up with TRBD2. CDR1 and CDR2 (germline): MNHEY, SMNVEV (reference sequence). After removal of 6 bases from V and 12 bases from J, the junction contained 10 bases not matched to a gene. The CDR3 covers 13 residues.

This clonotype has only a few counts. The genes are TRBV9 and TRBJ2-1; 12 positions agree with TRBD2. V lost 0 bases and J lost 3; bases outside the gene matches: 1. The CDR3 has 16 amino acids. In germline, CDR1 is SGDLS, CDR2 YYNGEE. The CDR3 coding sequence is TGTGCCAGCAGCGTAGAGACTAGCGGGAGCTACAATGAGCAGTTCTTC. This encodes CASSVETSGSYNEQFF.

This chain uses TRBV5-6 with TRBJ2-7; D uncertain. With 2 bases removed from V and 7 bases from J, the gap between germline ends came to 7 bases. Germline V lookup: CDR1 SGHDT, CDR2 YYEEEE. This CDR3 has 11 residues. As DNA, the CDR3 is TGTGCCAGCAGCTTCTCAACGGAGCAGTACTTC. The encoded protein is CASSFSTEQYF. Drawing the rest from reference TRBV5-6 and TRBJ2-7, the complete variable domain is DAGVTQSPTHLIKTRGQQVTLRCSPKSGHDTVSWYQQALGQGPQFIFQYYEEEERQRGNFPDRFSGHQFPNYSSELNVNALLLGDSALYLCASSFSTEQYFGPGTRLTVT.

V and J are TRBV4-3 and TRBJ2-6, with TRBD2 as a possible D gene (6 bases). The CDR3 extends over 17 amino acids. Germline V lookup: CDR1 LGHNA, CDR2 YSLEER. V lost 0 bases and J 1 base, leaving 10 bases between the germline ends. The CDR3 spells CASSQDGGFSGANVLTF. DNA of the CDR3: TGCGCCAGCAGCCAAGATGGGGGGTTTTCTGGGGCCAACGTCCTGACTTTC.

There are many counts of this clonotype. V is TRBV7-8 and J is TRBJ1-6, with a tentative D call TRBD1 (6 bases). The CDR3 consists of 16 residues. The V end lost 1 base, the J end lost 7 bases, and 14 bases lay between the germline ends. CDR1 and CDR2 from the germline V gene are SGHVS and FQNEAQ. CDR3 sequence reads: CASSLEAGAGNSPLHF. CDR3 coding DNA: TGTGCCAGCAGCTTAGAAGCAGGGGCAGGGAATTCACCCCTCCACTTT.

The table lists this clonotype with many counts. The chain links TRBV3-1 to TRBJ1-6; D remains ambiguous. Trimming cost V 2 bases and J 6 bases, with 17 bases left between them. Per the germline V gene, CDR1 is LGHDT and CDR2 is YNNKEL (reference sequence). CDR3 size: 17 residues. The chain's CDR3 is CASSQTRRALSNSPLHF. For the CDR3, the DNA is TGTGCCAGCAGCCAAACGCGACGGGCCCTGAGTAATTCACCCCTCCACTTT. Full variable domain (outside the CDR3, taken from reference TRBV3-1 and TRBJ1-6): DTAVSQTPKYLVTQMGNDKSIKCEQNLGHDTMYWYKQDSKKFLKIMFSYNNKELIINETVPNRFSPKSPDKAHLNLHINSLELGDSAVYFCASSQTRRALSNSPLHFGNGTRLTVT.

A note on this clonotype: This may stem from a read error, because a much larger clone lies one nucleotide away. The chain combines TRBV24-1 with TRBJ2-1; 10 bases line up with TRBD2. V lost 4 bases to trimming and J lost 3 bases; unmatched junction nucleotides: 8. CDR1 is KGHDR, CDR2 SFDVKD, per germline. This CDR3 is 17 amino acids long. For the CDR3, the DNA is TGTGCCACCAGTGACCCCATAGCGGGAGGCCACTACAATGAGCAGTTCTTC. Translated: CATSDPIAGGHYNEQFF.

This clonotype has only a few counts. The gene calls are TRBV30 and TRBJ2-6; D unclear. The CDR3 extends over 13 amino acids. The germline CDR1 and CDR2 sequences are GTSNPN and SVGIG (reference sequence). V was cut by 2 bases and J by 10 bases, with 12 bases left in between. CDR3 DNA: TGTGCCTGGAGTCTGAGGAACCTTAACGTCCTGACTTTC. Translation: CAWSLRNLNVLTF.

The chain couples TRBV24-1 to TRBJ2-2; D gene ambiguous. V was clipped by 2 bases and J by 3 bases, with 9 bases between them. CDR1 KGHDR and CDR2 SFDVKD come from the germline V gene. This CDR3 has 15 residues. CDR3 DNA sequence: TGTGCCACCAGTGATTCAGGACGGCACACCGGGGAGCTGTTTTTT. Translation: CATSDSGRHTGELFF.

This clonotype was detected only a few times. The chain carries TRBV4-1 and TRBJ2-7; D not resolved. V was pared by 1 base and J by 0 bases, with 4 bases between. The length of the CDR3 is 13 residues. Germline-derived CDR1 and CDR2 are MGHRA and YSYEKL. The CDR3 reads CASSQVFSYEQYF. The DNA for the CDR3 is TGCGCCAGCAGCCAAGTCTTCTCCTACGAGCAGTACTTC.

The chain employs TRBV30 and TRBJ1-2; D is unclear. This CDR3 region has 11 residues. Germline lookup yields CDR1 GTSNPN and CDR2 SVGIG (reference sequence). V shed 4 bases and J shed 1 base, with 4 bases lying between them. The chain's CDR3 is CAWIGNYGYTF. Here the CDR3 DNA reads TGTGCCTGGATTGGTAACTATGGCTACACCTTC.

The V call is TRBV15, the J call TRBJ2-1, with D maybe TRBD2 (6 bases). Germline values: CDR1 LNHNV, CDR2 YYDKDF (reference sequence). Trimming removed 3 bases at V and 5 bases at J, with 14 bases between. The CDR3 runs 15 residues. The CDR3 DNA follows: TGTGCCACCAGCAGGGGACTCCAAGGCCACAATGAGCAGTTCTTC. Translating gives CATSRGLQGHNEQFF.

Ten or more counts support this clonotype. The chain couples TRBV28 to TRBJ1-2; a possible D gene is TRBD1 (5 bases). Looked up from germline, CDR1 is MDHEN and CDR2 is SYDVKM. CDR3 size: 13 residues. V dropped 6 bases and J dropped 7 bases, with 15 bases sitting between them. The CDR3 is CASRRDGLVGYTF. The CDR3 DNA reads as TGTGCCAGCAGACGGGACGGCCTAGTTGGCTACACCTTC.

Points on this clonotype: This may be a read error: a much more frequent sequence differs by one nucleotide. The chain joins TRBV25-1 to TRBJ2-5; D is ambiguous. Germline assignment: CDR1 MGHDK and CDR2 SYGVNS. The CDR3 totals 11 residues. V was cut by 4 bases and J by 5 bases, with 5 bases left in between. The CDR3 DNA reads as TGTGCCAGCAGTGGATACGAGACCCAGTACTTC. This translates into CASSGYETQYF.

The rearrangement joins TRBV28 to TRBJ2-7; D is tentatively TRBD1 or TRBD2 (5 bases each). Germline V gene sequence: CDR1 MDHEN, CDR2 SYDVKM. Trimming shortened V by 2 bases and J by 0 bases, and 11 bases separated the two germline ends. CDR3 length: 15 residues. CDR3 residues: CASSLGGTLSYEQYF. The CDR3 nucleotides read TGTGCCAGCAGTTTAGGTGGGACCCTCTCCTACGAGCAGTACTTC.

This clonotype appeared many times. This chain uses TRBV28 with TRBJ1-5, with TRBD1 identical over 7 bases. With 9 bases clipped from V and 5 bases from J, the junction kept 13 bases outside the gene matches. This CDR3 spans 15 amino acids. Looked up from germline, CDR1 is MDHEN and CDR2 is SYDVKM. CDR3 sequence: CASKVDRRVYQPQHF. The CDR3 nucleotides read TGTGCCAGTAAGGTGGACAGGCGGGTTTATCAGCCCCAGCATTTT.

This chain joins TRBV5-1 and TRBJ2-1, with 9 positions matching TRBD1. The V and J ends lost 3 bases and 4 bases, in that order; junction bases with no gene match: 5. Germline V gene data show CDR1 as SGHRS and CDR2 as YFSETQ. The CDR3 contains 15 residues. CDR3 nucleotides: TGCGCCAGCAGCTACCGGGACAGGGTATACAATGAGCAGTTCTTC. Residues: CASSYRDRVYNEQFF.

This clonotype was picked up a small number of times. Sequence at one end of the junction differs from germline and may be a read error. The V and J genes are TRBV6-1 and TRBJ2-5; D possibly matches TRBD1 or TRBD2 (7 bases each). This CDR3 region has 13 residues. From germline, CDR1 is MNHNS and CDR2 SASEGT. For the CDR3, the DNA is TGTGCCAGCAGCAGGGGGGGGCGGGAGACCCAGCACTTC. Its translation: CASSRGGRETQHF.

This clonotype was observed a handful of times. V and J are TRBV7-9 and TRBJ2-5, with D maybe TRBD2 (6 bases). Trimming stripped 1 base from V and 0 bases from J, with 9 bases between. This CDR3 is built from 15 residues. From germline, CDR1 is SEHNR and CDR2 FQNEAQ (reference sequence). The DNA for the CDR3 is TGTGCCAGCAGCTTAGGGCGGGGCGACCAAGAGACCCAGTACTTC. This translates into CASSLGRGDQETQYF.

The chain employs TRBV6-5 and TRBJ1-2, with TRBD1 as a possible D gene (5 bases). The V gene's germline CDR1 is MNHEY and CDR2 SVGAGI. Trimming removed 8 bases from V and 4 bases from J, with 17 bases in between. The CDR3 runs to 14 residues. CDR3 residues: CASVTVREGYGYTF. The DNA of the CDR3 is TGTGCCAGCGTAACTGTCAGGGAAGGCTATGGCTACACCTTC.

This clonotype was detected many times. This chain links TRBV20-1 with TRBJ2-1, with 11 positions matching TRBD2. The germline V gene has CDR1 DFQATT and CDR2 SNEGSKA (reference sequence). V dropped 1 base and J dropped 8; count of bases not matched to a gene: 7. The CDR3 totals 15 residues. CDR3 DNA: TGCAGTGCTAGAGGACTAGCGGGAAGAGCGGATGAGCAGTTCTTC. Its translation is CSARGLAGRADEQFF.

The chain uses TRBV29-1 and TRBJ2-1; no definite D call. CDR1 and CDR2 from the germline V gene are SQVTM and ANQGSEA. V lost 5 bases and J lost 8, with 1 base in between. CDR3 length: 8 residues. CDR3 DNA sequence: TGCAGCGTTCATGAGCAGTTCTTC. Amino acid sequence: CSVHEQFF.

The chain joins TRBV20-1 to TRBJ2-1; 9 nucleotides align to TRBD2. Germline V gene data show CDR1 as DFQATT and CDR2 as SNEGSKA (reference sequence). V was pared by 5 bases and J by 3 bases, with 8 bases of the junction left unmatched. CDR3 size: 15 residues. This CDR3 reads CSASLAGADYNEQFF. The CDR3 coding sequence is TGCAGTGCTTCCTTAGCGGGAGCCGACTACAATGAGCAGTTCTTC.

The rearrangement links TRBV20-1 to TRBJ2-1, with TRBD2 identical over 8 bases. Germline V gene sequence: CDR1 DFQATT, CDR2 SNEGSKA (reference sequence). The junction had 11 bases not matched to a gene; V was cut back by 4 bases and J by 6 bases. This CDR3 spans 15 amino acids. CDR3 nucleotide sequence: TGCAGTGCTAAAGGGCGAGCGGGAGATCTCAATGAGCAGTTCTTC. Translating it yields CSAKGRAGDLNEQFF.

A remark on this clonotype: A much larger clone lies one base from this, so it may be a read error. This chain uses TRBV28 with TRBJ2-7, with 7 nucleotides matching TRBD2. The germline gives CDR1 MDHEN, CDR2 SYDVKM. J gave up 4 bases and V 5 bases, and 11 bases lay outside the gene matches. This CDR3 has 15 residues. The CDR3, as DNA: TGTGCCAGCAGTGAGACTAGCTGGACCCCATACGAGCAGTACTTC. Encoded protein: CASSETSWTPYEQYF.

This clonotype was detected ten times or more. V and J are TRBV4-1 and TRBJ2-3; tentative D call: TRBD2 (6 bases). This CDR3 spans 18 amino acids. Trimming cost V 1 base and J 2 bases, with 19 bases left between them. Germline V gene data show CDR1 as MGHRA and CDR2 as YSYEKL. The CDR3 sequence: CASSQVGTTLANTDTQYF. Written as DNA, the CDR3 is TGCGCCAGCAGCCAAGTAGGGACCACTCTAGCGAACACAGATACGCAGTATTTT.

The chain joins TRBV2 to TRBJ1-2, with a possible D match to TRBD1 (5 bases). V shed 10 bases and J shed 3 bases, with 12 bases lying between them. CDR1 and CDR2 (germline): SNHLY, FYNNEI. CDR3 length: 12 amino acids. CDR3 region: CATGRGDYGYTF. CDR3 DNA: TGTGCCACCGGGAGAGGGGACTATGGCTACACCTTC.